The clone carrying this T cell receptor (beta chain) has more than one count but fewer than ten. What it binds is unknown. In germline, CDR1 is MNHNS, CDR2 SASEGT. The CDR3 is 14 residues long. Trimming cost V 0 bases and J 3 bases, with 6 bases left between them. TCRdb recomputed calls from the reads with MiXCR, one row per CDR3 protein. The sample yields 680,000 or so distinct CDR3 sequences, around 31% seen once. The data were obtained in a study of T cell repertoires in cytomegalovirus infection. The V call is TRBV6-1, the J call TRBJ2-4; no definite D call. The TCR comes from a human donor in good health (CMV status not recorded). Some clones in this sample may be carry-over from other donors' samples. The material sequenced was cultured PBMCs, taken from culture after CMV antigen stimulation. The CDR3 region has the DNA TGTGCCAGCAGTGAAGCGGGTGGCAAAAACATTCAGTACTTC. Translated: CASSEAGGKNIQYF.